What follows are 23 T cell receptor beta chains derived from one specimen sequenced in a study of blood T cell repertoires in COVID-19 (TCRdb year 2020). The method was the immunoSEQ multiplex PCR assay. The source is immuneACCESS, and TCRdb retained only in-frame sequences with V and J called. Part of the clones is not carried over; for the studies checked, unresolved V genes explain less than half of this, and the remainder is unexplained. This sample has 260,000 or so clones in its table, and more than 75% of those were observed once. The leading ten clones occupy around 15% of the sample. The specimen was PBMCs or T cells enriched from blood (not recorded which). The receptors come from a man between 18 and 35 years old who had recovered from COVID-19.

V gene TRBV28 combines with J gene TRBJ2-7; TRBD1 might be the D (5 bases). V gave up 3 bases and J gave up 2 bases, with 14 bases separating them. The CDR3 is 15 residues long. Germline lookup yields CDR1 MDHEN and CDR2 SYDVKM. The CDR3 sequence: CASSFKDTLAYEQYF. CDR3 in DNA: TGTGCCAGCAGTTTCAAGGACACCCTAGCCTACGAGCAGTACTTC.

The rearrangement joins TRBV18 to TRBJ2-1; a possible D gene is TRBD1 (6 bases). The germline V gene encodes CDR1 KGHSH and CDR2 LQKENI. The CDR3 has 15 amino acids. With 4 bases removed from V and 6 bases from J, the gap between germline ends came to 16 bases. The CDR3 bases are TGTGCCAGCTCACATTACGCCGGACAGTTCAATGAGCAGTTCTTC. It yields the protein CASSHYAGQFNEQFF.

This chain connects TRBV6-8 to TRBJ1-3, with 7 bases that match TRBD1. Germline loops: CDR1 MNHGY, CDR2 SAAAGT. This CDR3 contains 17 residues. The ends lost 0 bases at V and 0 bases at J; junction bases unmatched: 5. Here the CDR3 DNA reads TGTGCCAGCAGTTACTCGATGGGACAGTCCTCTGGAAACACCATATATTTT. Translated, it gives CASSYSMGQSSGNTIYF.

The rearrangement links TRBV5-6 to TRBJ1-1, with 7 nucleotides matching TRBD1. The CDR3 covers 15 residues. CDR1 is SGHDT and CDR2 is YYEEEE in the germline V gene. V shed 3 bases and J 5 bases; nucleotides not matched to a gene: 10. The CDR3 sequence: CASSSETGFRTEAFF. Written as DNA, the CDR3 is TGTGCCAGCAGCTCCGAGACAGGGTTTAGAACTGAAGCTTTCTTT.

V usage is TRBV7-9 and J usage is TRBJ2-7, with 8 bases fitting TRBD2. The trim removed 3 bases at V and 6 bases at J, leaving 7 bases unmatched. Per germline, CDR1 SEHNR and CDR2 FQNEAQ (reference sequence). The CDR3 sequence is 14 residues long. CDR3 loop: CASSFGTRMVEQYF. The DNA for the CDR3 is TGTGCCAGCAGCTTTGGGACTAGGATGGTCGAGCAGTACTTC.

The J gene is TRBJ1-2, the V gene TRBV30, with D possibly being TRBD1 (6 bases). V was clipped by 3 bases and J by 5 bases, with 10 bases between them. CDR1 GTSNPN and CDR2 SVGIG come from the germline V gene (reference sequence). There are 12 residues in the CDR3. CDR3 protein: CAWRDTGYGYTF. The CDR3 DNA reads as TGTGCCTGGAGGGATACAGGGTATGGCTACACCTTC.

The chain links TRBV7-6 to TRBJ1-2, with D perhaps TRBD1 (6 bases). Germline V gene lookup returns CDR1 SGHVS and CDR2 FNYEAQ. V shed 5 bases and J shed 0 bases, with 13 bases lying between them. The CDR3 totals 15 residues. Here the CDR3 reads CASSPQGIPNYGYTF. In nucleotides, the CDR3 is TGTGCCAGCAGCCCCCAGGGGATCCCTAACTATGGCTACACCTTC.

The chain links TRBV18 to TRBJ2-7, with a tentative D call TRBD1 (5 bases). The CDR3 runs to 17 residues. V lost 1 base and J lost 9, with 25 bases in between. Germline V CDR1 and CDR2: KGHSH, LQKENI. The CDR3 region is CASSPRTLAGNPIVQYF. The CDR3 bases are TGTGCCAGCTCACCACGAACCTTGGCAGGGAATCCTATTGTGCAGTACTTC.

The V call is TRBV19, the J call TRBJ1-5; D gene ambiguous. This CDR3 has 14 amino acids. CDR1 is LNHDA, CDR2 SQIVND, per germline (reference sequence). V gave up 3 bases and J gave up 7 bases, with 13 bases separating them. The CDR3 DNA sequence: TGTGCCAGTAGTATCGGGGTAAAGGGCCAGCCCCAGCATTTT. It yields the protein CASSIGVKGQPQHF.

This rearrangement joins TRBV18 to TRBJ1-3; TRBD1 matches at 7 bases. V was clipped by 3 bases and J by 0 bases; unmatched bases: 5. The CDR3 runs to 16 residues. Per germline, CDR1 KGHSH and CDR2 LQKENI. In nucleotides, the CDR3 is TGTGCCAGCTCACCGCGGGACAGTAGCTCTGGAAACACCATATATTTT. This gives the protein CASSPRDSSSGNTIYF.

This clone was counted a few times. This chain connects TRBV11-2 to TRBJ2-2; D is uncertain. Germline CDR1 and CDR2: SGHAT and FQNNGV. CDR3 size: 15 residues. Trimming took off 1 base at V and 2 bases at J, with 8 bases between the two ends. The DNA for the CDR3 is TGTGCCAGCAGCTTAGTCCCAGGCAACACCGGGGAGCTGTTTTTT. Translated: CASSLVPGNTGELFF.

V gene TRBV3-1 (or the pseudogene TRBV3-2) combines with J gene TRBJ1-2; D gene unclear. CDR3 length: 17 amino acids. The germline CDR1 and CDR2 sequences are LGHDT and YNNKEL (reference sequence). V was clipped by 1 base and J by 5 bases, with 20 bases between them. The CDR3 sequence is CASSQARVHLVDYGYTF. The DNA of the CDR3 is TGTGCCAGCAGCCAAGCCCGTGTCCACTTGGTCGATTATGGCTACACCTTC.

This clone was detected a few times. The chain combines TRBV10-3 with TRBJ1-5; D remains unclear. Trimming removed 0 bases from V and 3 bases from J, with 6 bases in between. The germline V gene encodes CDR1 ENHRY and CDR2 SYGVKD. This CDR3 region has 14 residues. The CDR3 reads CAISESGDNQPQHF. Here the CDR3 DNA reads TGTGCCATCAGTGAGTCCGGGGACAATCAGCCCCAGCATTTT.

This chain joins TRBV6-1 and TRBJ2-5; 9 bases match TRBD2. CDR1 is MNHNS and CDR2 is SASEGT in the germline V gene. The CDR3 runs 14 residues. J was trimmed by 7 bases and V by 3 bases; bases with no gene match: 6. CDR3 bases: TGTGCCAGCAGTGACGGGACTAGCCTGGGGACCCAGTACTTC. Its translation is CASSDGTSLGTQYF.

V gene TRBV30 combines with J gene TRBJ2-1; unclear D gene. The V end was cut by 4 bases, the J end by 0 bases, with 7 bases between. The CDR3 has 13 amino acids. The germline V gene has CDR1 GTSNPN and CDR2 SVGIG (reference sequence). DNA of the CDR3: TGTGCCTGGACCAAGAGCTCCTACAATGAGCAGTTCTTC. Protein sequence: CAWTKSSYNEQFF. The variable domain in full, with the rest retrieved from reference TRBV30 and TRBJ2-1, is SQTIHQWPATLVQPVGSPLSLECTVEGTSNPNLYWYRQAAGRGLQLLFYSVGIGQISSEVPQNLSASRPQDRQFILSSKKLLLSDSGFYLCAWTKSSYNEQFFGPGTRLTVL.

V and J are TRBV20-1 and TRBJ2-2; D may be TRBD2 (6 bases). CDR1 DFQATT and CDR2 SNEGSKA come from the germline V gene (reference sequence). Trimming stripped 5 bases from V and 1 base from J, with 14 bases between. CDR3 length equals 15 residues. For the CDR3, the DNA is TGCAGTGCTCGTGAGGGGACTCAGAACACCGGGGAGCTGTTTTTT. Residues: CSAREGTQNTGELFF.

The chain links TRBV5-1 to TRBJ2-5; D remains unclear. V was cut by 0 bases and J by 1 base, with 13 bases left in between. The CDR3 extends over 16 amino acids. CDR1 SGHRS and CDR2 YFSETQ come from the germline V gene. In DNA form, the CDR3 reads TGCGCCAGCAGCTTGGCCTATGGGCACAGCCAAGAGACCCAGTACTTC. Translating gives CASSLAYGHSQETQYF. The full variable domain, completed using reference TRBV5-1 and TRBJ2-5, is KAGVTQTPRYLIKTRGQQVTLSCSPISGHRSVSWYQQTPGQGLQFLFEYFSETQRNKGNFPGRFSGRQFSNSRSEMNVSTLELGDSALYLCASSLAYGHSQETQYFGPGTRLLVL.

This chain connects TRBV27 to TRBJ2-7; TRBD1 matches 8 bases. V lost 6 bases and J lost 2; bases outside the gene matches: 3. Germline CDR1 and CDR2: MNHEY and SMNVEV (reference sequence). This CDR3 is built from 13 residues. CDR3 protein: CASSQGAPYEQYF. The CDR3 nucleotides read TGTGCCAGCAGCCAGGGGGCCCCCTACGAGCAGTACTTC.

The CDR3 region has the DNA TGTGCCAGTAGTATTTCGCTAGCGAACACCGGGGAGCTGTTTTTT. Its protein is CASSISLANTGELFF. The chain combines TRBV19 with TRBJ2-2; no clear D. From germline, CDR1 is LNHDA and CDR2 SQIVND (reference sequence). V was pared by 3 bases and J by 0 bases, with 8 bases between. The CDR3 contains 15 residues.

The chain recombines TRBV13 with TRBJ1-6, with a weak D call TRBD1 (5 bases). The V gene lost 5 bases and the J gene lost 3 bases, with 14 bases spanning the gap. Germline CDR1 is PRHDT and CDR2 is FYEKMQ (reference sequence). The CDR3 runs 16 residues. The CDR3 coding sequence is TGTGCCAGCAGCCACACCCCGGGGGGCTATAATTCACCCCTCCACTTT. Its translation is CASSHTPGGYNSPLHF.

This rearrangement joins TRBV5-1 to TRBJ1-1; D gene unclear. The CDR3 has 12 amino acids. Looked up from germline, CDR1 is SGHRS and CDR2 is YFSETQ. V dropped 4 bases and J dropped 5 bases, with 9 bases sitting between them. CDR3 in amino acids: CASSREGTEAFF. The CDR3 nucleotides are TGCGCCAGCAGCCGGGAAGGAACTGAAGCTTTCTTT.

The chain joins TRBV4-1 to TRBJ2-1; TRBD2 aligns across 13 bases. The CDR3 has 15 residues. The germline gives CDR1 MGHRA, CDR2 YSYEKL. Trimming cost V 4 bases and J 5 bases; bases outside gene matches: 2. The DNA of the CDR3 is TGCGCCAGCAGCCTCGGACTAGCGGGAGACAATGAGCAGTTCTTC. It specifies CASSLGLAGDNEQFF.

V gene TRBV5-6 combines with J gene TRBJ2-2, with D tentatively TRBD1 (5 bases). CDR3 length: 15 amino acids. V was trimmed by 1 base and J by 4 bases, leaving 11 bases between them. Germline V gives CDR1 SGHDT, CDR2 YYEEEE. The CDR3 loop reads CASSLRGYITGELFF. CDR3 DNA: TGTGCCAGCAGCTTGAGGGGATACATCACCGGGGAGCTGTTTTTT.